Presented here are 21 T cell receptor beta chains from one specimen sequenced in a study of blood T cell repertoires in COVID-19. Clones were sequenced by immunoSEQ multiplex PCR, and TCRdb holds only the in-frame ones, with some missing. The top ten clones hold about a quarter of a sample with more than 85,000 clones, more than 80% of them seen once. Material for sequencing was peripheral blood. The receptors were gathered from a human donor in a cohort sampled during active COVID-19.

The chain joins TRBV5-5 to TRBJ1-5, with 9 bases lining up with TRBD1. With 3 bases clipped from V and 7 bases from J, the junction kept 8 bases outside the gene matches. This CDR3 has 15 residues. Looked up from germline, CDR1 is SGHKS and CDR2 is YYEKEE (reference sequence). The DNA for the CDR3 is TGTGCCAGCAGCTGGGGACAGGGAACGAGCCAGCCCCAGCATTTT. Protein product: CASSWGQGTSQPQHF. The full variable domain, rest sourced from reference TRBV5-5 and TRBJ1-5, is DAGVTQSPTHLIKTRGQQVTLRCSPISGHKSVSWYQQVLGQGPQFIFQYYEKEERGRGNFPDRFSARQFPNYSSELNVNALLLGDSALYLCASSWGQGTSQPQHFGDGTRLSIL.

The CDR3 is CASSVDGATSNTEAFF. As DNA, the CDR3 is TGTGCCAGCAGCGTAGATGGGGCAACTTCGAACACTGAAGCTTTCTTT. V usage is TRBV9 and J usage is TRBJ1-1; TRBD1 is a possible D gene (5 bases). The germline gives CDR1 SGDLS, CDR2 YYNGEE. With 0 bases removed from V and 1 base from J, the gap between germline ends came to 13 bases. The CDR3 spans 16 residues.

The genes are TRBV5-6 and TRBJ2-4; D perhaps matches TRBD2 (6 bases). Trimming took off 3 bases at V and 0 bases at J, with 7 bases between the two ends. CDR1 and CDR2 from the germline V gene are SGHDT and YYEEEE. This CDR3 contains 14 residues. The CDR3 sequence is CASSSGLAKNIQYF. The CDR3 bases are TGTGCCAGCAGCTCGGGACTAGCCAAAAACATTCAGTACTTC. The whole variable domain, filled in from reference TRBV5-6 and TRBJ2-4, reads DAGVTQSPTHLIKTRGQQVTLRCSPKSGHDTVSWYQQALGQGPQFIFQYYEEEERQRGNFPDRFSGHQFPNYSSELNVNALLLGDSALYLCASSSGLAKNIQYFGAGTRLSVL.

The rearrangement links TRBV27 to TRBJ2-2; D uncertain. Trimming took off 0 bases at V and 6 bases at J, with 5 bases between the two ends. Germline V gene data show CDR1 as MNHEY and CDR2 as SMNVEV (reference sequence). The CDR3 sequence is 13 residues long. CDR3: CASSLSFAGELFF. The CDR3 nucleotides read TGTGCCAGCAGTTTATCGTTCGCCGGGGAGCTGTTTTTT.

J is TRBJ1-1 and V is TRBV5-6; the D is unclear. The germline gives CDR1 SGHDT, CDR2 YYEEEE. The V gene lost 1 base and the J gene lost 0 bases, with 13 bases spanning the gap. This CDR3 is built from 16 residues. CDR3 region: CASSLRRLTMNTEAFF. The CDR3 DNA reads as TGTGCCAGCAGCTTGCGTCGCCTAACTATGAACACTGAAGCTTTCTTT.

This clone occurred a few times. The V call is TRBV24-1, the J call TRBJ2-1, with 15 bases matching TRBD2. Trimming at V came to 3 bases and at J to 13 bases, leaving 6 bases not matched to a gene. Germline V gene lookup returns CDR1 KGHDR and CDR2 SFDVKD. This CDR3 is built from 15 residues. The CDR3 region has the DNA TGTGCCACCAGTGATCCCAGGGGACTAGCGGGAGGCCAGTTCTTC. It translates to CATSDPRGLAGGQFF.

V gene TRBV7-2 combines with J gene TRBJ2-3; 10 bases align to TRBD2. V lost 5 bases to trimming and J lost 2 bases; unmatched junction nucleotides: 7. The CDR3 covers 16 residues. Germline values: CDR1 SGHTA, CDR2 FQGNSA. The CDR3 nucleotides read TGTGCCAGCAGCACCTGGACTAGCGGATACACAGATACGCAGTATTTT. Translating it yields CASSTWTSGYTDTQYF.

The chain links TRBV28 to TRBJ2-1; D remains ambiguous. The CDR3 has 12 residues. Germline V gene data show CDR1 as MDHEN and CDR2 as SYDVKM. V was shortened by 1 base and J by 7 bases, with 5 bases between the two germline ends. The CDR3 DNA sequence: TGTGCCAGCAGTTTATTCCGGAATGAGCAGTTCTTC. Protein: CASSLFRNEQFF.

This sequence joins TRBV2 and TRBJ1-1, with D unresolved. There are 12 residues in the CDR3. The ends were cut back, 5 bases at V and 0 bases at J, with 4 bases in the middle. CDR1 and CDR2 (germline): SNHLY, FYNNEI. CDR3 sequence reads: CASSYMNTEAFF. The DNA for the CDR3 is TGTGCCAGCAGTTACATGAACACTGAAGCTTTCTTT.

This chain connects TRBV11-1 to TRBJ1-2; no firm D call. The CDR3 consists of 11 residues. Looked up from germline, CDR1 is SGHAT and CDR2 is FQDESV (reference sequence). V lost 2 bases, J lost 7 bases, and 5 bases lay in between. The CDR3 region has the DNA TGTGCCAGCAGCTTATCCGGTGGCTACACCTTC. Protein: CASSLSGGYTF.

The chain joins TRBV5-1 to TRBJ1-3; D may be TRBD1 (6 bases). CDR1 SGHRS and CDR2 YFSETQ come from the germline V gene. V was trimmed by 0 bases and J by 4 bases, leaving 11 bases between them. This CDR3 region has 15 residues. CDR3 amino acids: CASSLAGAAGNTIYF. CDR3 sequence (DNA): TGCGCCAGCAGCTTGGCAGGGGCAGCAGGAAACACCATATATTTT.

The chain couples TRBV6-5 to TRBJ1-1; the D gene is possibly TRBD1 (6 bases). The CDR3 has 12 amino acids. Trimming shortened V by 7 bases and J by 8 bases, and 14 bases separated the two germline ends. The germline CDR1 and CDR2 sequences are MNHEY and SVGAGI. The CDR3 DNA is TGTGCCAGCATGGGGGCCCGAGGGGAAGCTTTCTTT. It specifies CASMGARGEAFF.

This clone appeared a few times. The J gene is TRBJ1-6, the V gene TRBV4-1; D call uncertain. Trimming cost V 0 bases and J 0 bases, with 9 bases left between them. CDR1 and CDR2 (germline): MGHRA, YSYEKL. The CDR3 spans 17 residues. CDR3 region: CASSQESRSSYNSPLHF. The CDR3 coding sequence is TGCGCCAGCAGCCAAGAGAGCCGGAGCTCCTATAATTCACCCCTCCACTTT.

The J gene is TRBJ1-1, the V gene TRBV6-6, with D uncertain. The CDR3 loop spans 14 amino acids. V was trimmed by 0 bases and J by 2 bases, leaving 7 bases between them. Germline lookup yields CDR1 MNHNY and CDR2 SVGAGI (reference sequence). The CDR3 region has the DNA TGTGCCAGCAGTTACTCGGGAGCAAACACTGAAGCTTTCTTT. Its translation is CASSYSGANTEAFF.

For the CDR3, the DNA is TGTGCCAGCTCAGCTCAGGGACTTGCTGGAAACACCATATATTTT. It translates to CASSAQGLAGNTIYF. This chain links TRBV18 with TRBJ1-3, with TRBD1 as a possible D gene (5 bases). The CDR3 extends over 15 amino acids. From germline, CDR1 is KGHSH and CDR2 LQKENI. V was clipped by 5 bases and J by 2 bases, with 13 bases between them.

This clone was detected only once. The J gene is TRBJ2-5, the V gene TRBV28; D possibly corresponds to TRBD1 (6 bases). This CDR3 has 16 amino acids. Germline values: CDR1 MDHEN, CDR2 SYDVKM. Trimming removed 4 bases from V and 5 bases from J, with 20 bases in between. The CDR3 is CASSSRGTPLRETQYF. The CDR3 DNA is TGTGCCAGCAGTTCCCGTGGGACACCTTTGAGGGAGACCCAGTACTTC.

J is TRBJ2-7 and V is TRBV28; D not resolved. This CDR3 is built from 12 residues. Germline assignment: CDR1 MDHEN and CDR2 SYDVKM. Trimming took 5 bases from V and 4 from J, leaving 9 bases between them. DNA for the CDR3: TGTGCCAGCAGTCCTGACACATACGAGCAGTACTTC. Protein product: CASSPDTYEQYF. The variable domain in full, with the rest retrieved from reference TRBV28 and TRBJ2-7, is DVKVTQSSRYLVKRTGEKVFLECVQDMDHENMFWYRQDPGLGLRLIYFSYDVKMKEKGDIPEGYSVSREKKERFSLILESASTNQTSMYLCASSPDTYEQYFGPGTRLTVT.

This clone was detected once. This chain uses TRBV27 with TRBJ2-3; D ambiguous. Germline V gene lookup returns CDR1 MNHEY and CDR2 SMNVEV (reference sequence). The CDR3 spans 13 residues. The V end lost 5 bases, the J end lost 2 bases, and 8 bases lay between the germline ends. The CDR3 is CASSPPYTDTQYF. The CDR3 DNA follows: TGTGCCAGCAGTCCCCCCTACACAGATACGCAGTATTTT.

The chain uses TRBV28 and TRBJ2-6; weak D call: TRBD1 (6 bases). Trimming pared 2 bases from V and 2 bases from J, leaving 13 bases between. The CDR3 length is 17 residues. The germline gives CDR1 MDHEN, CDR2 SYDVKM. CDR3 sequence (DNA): TGTGCCAGCAGTTTACCACAGGGAGTTGCTGGGGCCAACGTCCTGACTTTC. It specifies CASSLPQGVAGANVLTF. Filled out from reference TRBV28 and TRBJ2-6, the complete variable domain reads DVKVTQSSRYLVKRTGEKVFLECVQDMDHENMFWYRQDPGLGLRLIYFSYDVKMKEKGDIPEGYSVSREKKERFSLILESASTNQTSMYLCASSLPQGVAGANVLTFGAGSRLTVL.

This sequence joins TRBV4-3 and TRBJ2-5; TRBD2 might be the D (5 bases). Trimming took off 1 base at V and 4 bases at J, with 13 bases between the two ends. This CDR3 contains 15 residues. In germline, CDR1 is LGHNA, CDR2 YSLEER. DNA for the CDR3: TGCGCCAGCAGCCAAGGTCCCCAAGCGGCAGAGACCCAGTACTTC. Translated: CASSQGPQAAETQYF.

The chain's CDR3 is CASKPEAIGTQYF. The CDR3 DNA is TGTGCCAGCAAGCCAGAGGCCATTGGTACCCAGTACTTC. This rearrangement joins TRBV28 to TRBJ2-5, with D unresolved. The CDR3 sequence is 13 residues long. CDR1 and CDR2 from the germline V gene are MDHEN and SYDVKM. The V and J ends lost 7 bases and 8 bases respectively, with 17 bases between them.